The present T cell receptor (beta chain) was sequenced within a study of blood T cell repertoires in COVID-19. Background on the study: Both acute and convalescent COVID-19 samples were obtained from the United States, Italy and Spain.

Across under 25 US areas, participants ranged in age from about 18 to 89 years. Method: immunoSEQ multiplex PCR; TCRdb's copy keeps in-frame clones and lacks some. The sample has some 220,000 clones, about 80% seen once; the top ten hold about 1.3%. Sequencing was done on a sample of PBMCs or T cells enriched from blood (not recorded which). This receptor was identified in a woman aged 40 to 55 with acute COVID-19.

The CDR3 here is CASRSAGKETQYF. The CDR3 nucleotides read TGTGCCAGCCGTTCCGCGGGGAAAGAGACCCAGTACTTC. The rearrangement links TRBV27 to TRBJ2-5; TRBD2 is a possible D gene (6 bases). The CDR3 runs to 13 residues. The V end was cut by 8 bases, the J end by 3 bases, with 13 bases between. The V gene's germline CDR1 is MNHEY and CDR2 SMNVEV (reference sequence).